The 23 T cell receptor beta chains presented below share a single source sample, sequenced in a study of T cells in women clearing cervical HPV infection. Here immunoSEQ multiplex PCR was the method, and the copy in TCRdb shows in-frame clones only, minus some. Here the sample table reports approximately 26,000 clones. The material sequenced was blood buffy coat. These receptors all stem from a woman between 18 and 70 years old with a cervical HPV16 infection that either progressed to CIN3+ or cleared (not recorded which).

Note on this clone: The read gets to within 3 residues of the CDR3 end, and the germline J gene fills in the rest. V is TRBV19 and J is TRBJ2-7, with 7 bases that match TRBD1. V shed 7 bases, J shed 6 bases, and the junction held 9 bases outside the gene matches. Looked up from germline, CDR1 is LNHDA and CDR2 is SQIVND (reference sequence). CDR3 length: 13 amino acids. The CDR3 protein is CASKPTGVSEQYF. Incomplete CDR3 DNA: TGTGCCAGTAAACCCACAGGGGTCTCCGAG.

On this clone: The sequenced fragment ends 3 residues before the CDR3 boundary, so the rest is inferred from the germline J gene. The chain employs TRBV7-2 and TRBJ2-7, with 11 nucleotides matching TRBD2. Germline loops: CDR1 SGHTA, CDR2 FQGNSA. The length of the CDR3 is 15 residues. V was pared by 5 bases and J by 4 bases, with 7 bases of the junction left unmatched. Incomplete CDR3 DNA: TGTGCCAGCAGCCCCGTAGCGGGAGGGAGATACGAG. Its protein product is CASSPVAGGRYE. The entire CDR3 protein reads CASSPVAGGRYEQYF.

In regard to this clone: With the read ending 3 residues before the CDR3 end, the germline J gene is used to fill in that end. The chain joins TRBV28 to TRBJ1-1; 10 nucleotides agree with TRBD1. Germline V gene lookup returns CDR1 MDHEN and CDR2 SYDVKM. The CDR3 has 16 amino acids. Trimming cost V 4 bases and J 1 base; bases outside gene matches: 6. This CDR3 reads CASSSGTGVRNTEAFF. The covered CDR3 bases are TGTGCCAGCAGTTCCGGGACAGGGGTCAGGAACACTGAA. The variable domain in full, completed from reference TRBV28 and TRBJ1-1, reads DVKVTQSSRYLVKRTGEKVFLECVQDMDHENMFWYRQDPGLGLRLIYFSYDVKMKEKGDIPEGYSVSREKKERFSLILESASTNQTSMYLCASSSGTGVRNTEAFFGQGTRLTVV.

In regard to this clone: The CDR3 goes on 3 residues after the read ends, and that part is filled in from the germline J gene. This rearrangement joins TRBV18 to TRBJ1-2, with D unresolved. The CDR3 covers 14 residues. CDR1 is KGHSH and CDR2 is LQKENI in the germline V gene. The CDR3 loop reads CASSPPRTHYDYTF. Incomplete CDR3 DNA: TGTGCCAGCTCACCACCCAGAACCCACTACGAC.

A note on this clone: A read error may produce the germline difference seen at one junction end. Other nucleotide sequences from this sample produce the same CDR3. The CDR3 DNA, read in part, is TGTGCCAGTAGTCCTCCCCCCGGGACAGGGTCTGAAACTGGAAACACG. Protein sequence: CASSPPPGTGSETGNT. The CDR3, in full, reads CASSPPPGTGSETGNTIYF. The chain combines TRBV19 with TRBJ1-3, with 9 positions matching TRBD1. The read ends 3 residues shy of where the CDR3 ends; the end is completed using the germline J gene. Germline V CDR1 and CDR2: LNHDA, SQIVND (reference sequence). The CDR3 loop spans 19 amino acids.

Comments on this clone: Read sequence stops 3 residues before the CDR3 end, and the germline J gene provides the missing end. The chain couples TRBV19 to TRBJ2-7; 7 nucleotides agree with TRBD1. After removal of 4 bases from V and 0 bases from J, the junction contained 6 bases not matched to a gene. This CDR3 spans 15 amino acids. Germline values: CDR1 LNHDA, CDR2 SQIVND (reference sequence). CDR3 amino acids: CASSTWTGLSYEQYF. CDR3 DNA, as far as it was read: TGTGCCAGTAGTACGTGGACAGGACTCTCCTACGAG.

As for this clone: The CDR3 extends 3 residues past the end of the read, so its final part is completed from the germline J gene. The chain recombines TRBV5-1 with TRBJ2-7; 8 positions agree with TRBD1. Losses at the gene ends were 3 bases for V and 6 bases for J; bases not matched to a gene: 17. CDR3 length equals 17 residues. CDR1 is SGHRS and CDR2 is YFSETQ in the germline V gene. The CDR3 DNA, read in part, is TGCGCCAGCAGCTCAAGTCCCAGGGGGCGGTCTCTCGGCGAG. This sequence encodes CASSSSPRGRSLGE. The entire CDR3 protein is CASSSSPRGRSLGEQYF.

Details on this clone: The read terminates 3 residues before the CDR3 end, so the remaining end is supplied by the germline J gene. The chain links TRBV5-1 to TRBJ2-1; D unresolved. The CDR3 spans 15 residues. Germline CDR1 SGHRS, CDR2 YFSETQ. V was trimmed by 4 bases and J by 2 bases, leaving 13 bases between them. CDR3 bases read: TGCGCCAGCAGCACCAAAGCAGGTCCCTACAATGAG. Its translation is CASSTKAGPYNE. The whole CDR3 protein reads CASSTKAGPYNEQFF.

CDR3: CASSMDRSSYNEQFF. The part of the CDR3 DNA that was read is TGTGCCAGTAGTATGGACAGGAGCTCCTACAATGAG. The chain recombines TRBV19 with TRBJ2-1, with 7 bases fitting TRBD1. The read ends 3 residues early relative to the CDR3; the germline J gene fills the gap. CDR3 size: 15 residues. The V gene end was trimmed by 3 bases and the J gene end by 0 bases; junction bases not matched to a gene: 2. CDR1 is LNHDA and CDR2 is SQIVND in the germline V gene (reference sequence).

Turning to this clone: Sequencing ends 3 residues short of the CDR3 end; the germline J gene provides the rest. This chain joins TRBV4-2 and TRBJ2-2, with TRBD2 matching 11 bases. Germline-derived CDR1 and CDR2 are LGHNA and YNFKEQ. V shed 1 base, J shed 7 bases, and the junction held 8 bases outside the gene matches. The CDR3 has 17 residues. The DNA read from the CDR3 is TGTGCCAGCAGCCAAGTCGAACTAGCGGGGGAGAACGGGGAG. It is translated as CASSQVELAGENGE. The CDR3 in its entirety is CASSQVELAGENGELFF.

About this clone: The sequenced fragment ends 3 residues before the CDR3 boundary, so the rest is inferred from the germline J gene. The chain joins TRBV5-1 to TRBJ2-5; a weak D match, TRBD2 (6 bases). V lost 0 bases and J lost 4, with 16 bases in between. Germline-derived CDR1 and CDR2 are SGHRS and YFSETQ. This CDR3 contains 16 residues. CDR3 DNA, as far as it was read: TGCGCCAGCAGCTTGGAGGGAGGAGGGGTCGCAGAGACC. Its translation: CASSLEGGGVAET. The complete CDR3 sequence is CASSLEGGGVAETQYF. The complete variable domain, with remaining parts taken from reference TRBV5-1 and TRBJ2-5, reads KAGVTQTPRYLIKTRGQQVTLSCSPISGHRSVSWYQQTPGQGLQFLFEYFSETQRNKGNFPGRFSGRQFSNSRSEMNVSTLELGDSALYLCASSLEGGGVAETQYFGPGTRLLVL.

Comments on this clone: A read error may produce the germline difference seen at one junction end. The missing CDR3 end, 3 residues past where the read stops, is filled in from the germline J gene. The J gene is TRBJ1-3, the V gene TRBV19; D unclear. The CDR3 runs to 16 residues. Germline V gene data show CDR1 as LNHDA and CDR2 as SQIVND (reference sequence). The CDR3 bases that were read are TGTGCCAGTAGTCTAGATCACCACGGCTCTGGAAACACC. This translates into CASSLDHHGSGNT. The full CDR3 reads CASSLDHHGSGNTIYF.

On this clone: The read comes to an end 3 residues before the CDR3 does, leaving the germline J gene to fill in the end. This chain links TRBV5-1 with TRBJ1-3; D unclear. The CDR3 sequence is 15 residues long. CDR1 and CDR2 (germline): SGHRS, YFSETQ. Trimming removed 2 bases at V and 0 bases at J, with 9 bases between. Incomplete CDR3 DNA: TGCGCCAGCAGCTTAAGCGCCGGCTCTGGAAACACC. Translation gives CASSLSAGSGNT. The entire CDR3 sequence reads CASSLSAGSGNTIYF.

Worth noting for this clone: The CDR3 end falls 3 residues outside the read, so it is completed with the germline J gene. The V gene is TRBV20-1, the J gene TRBJ2-1; 12 bases are a match to TRBD2. V shed 3 bases and J 7 bases; nucleotides not matched to a gene: 7. The CDR3 extends over 15 amino acids. CDR1 and CDR2 (germline): DFQATT, SNEGSKA (reference sequence). The CDR3 protein is CSARIPTSGSNEQFF. The sequenced CDR3 bases are TGCAGTGCTAGGATTCCGACTAGCGGGAGTAATGAG.

Of note for this clone: The CDR3 end lies 3 residues beyond the end of the read and is filled in from the germline J gene. The genes are TRBV18 and TRBJ2-1; TRBD1 might be the D (5 bases). The CDR3 extends over 15 amino acids. Trimming stripped 5 bases from V and 0 bases from J, with 11 bases between. Germline V gene data show CDR1 as KGHSH and CDR2 as LQKENI. The CDR3 loop is CASSLDSNSYNEQFF. CDR3 bases read: TGTGCCAGCTCATTAGACAGCAACTCCTACAATGAG.

With respect to this clone: The read is 3 residues too short to cover the CDR3 end, so that end is filled in from the germline J gene. The chain carries TRBV20-1 and TRBJ2-7; 16 nucleotides align to TRBD2. The length of the CDR3 is 15 residues. V was pared by 4 bases and J by 5 bases, with 5 bases of the junction left unmatched. CDR1 is DFQATT, CDR2 SNEGSKA, per germline (reference sequence). The CDR3 DNA, read in part, is TGCAGTGCTACGGGACTAGCGGGAGGGCCGGACGAG. Its translation: CSATGLAGGPDE. The whole CDR3 region reads CSATGLAGGPDEQYF.

Note on this clone: With the read ending 3 residues before the CDR3 end, the germline J gene is used to fill in that end. The chain is built from TRBV7-6 and TRBJ1-5; TRBD1 agrees at 9 bases. This CDR3 is 16 amino acids long. With 2 bases clipped from V and 5 bases from J, the junction kept 7 bases outside the gene matches. Germline V lookup: CDR1 SGHVS, CDR2 FNYEAQ. The CDR3 DNA, read in part, is TGTGCCAGCAGCTTAATGGACAGGGGTTGCGATCAGCCC. Protein product: CASSLMDRGCDQP. The complete CDR3 sequence is CASSLMDRGCDQPQHF.

The CDR3 DNA, read in part, is TGCAGTGCTAGGACCCCCGGACTAGCGGGGGGGCGAACAGATACG. It specifies CSARTPGLAGGRTDT. The entire CDR3 is CSARTPGLAGGRTDTQYF. J is TRBJ2-3 and V is TRBV20-1; TRBD2 matches 15 bases. The read ends 3 residues early relative to the CDR3; the germline J gene fills the gap. CDR3 length: 18 residues. From germline, CDR1 is DFQATT and CDR2 SNEGSKA (reference sequence). V shed 3 bases, J shed 3 bases, and the junction held 10 bases outside the gene matches.

On this clone itself: The read terminates 3 residues ahead of where the CDR3 ends, so the germline J gene completes it. The chain employs TRBV5-4 and TRBJ1-4; D perhaps matches TRBD1 (5 bases). The germline CDR1 and CDR2 sequences are SGHNT and YYREEE (reference sequence). V lost 0 bases and J 1 base, leaving 10 bases between the germline ends. The CDR3 totals 16 residues. The CDR3 loop reads CASSLGGVRTNEKLFF. The covered CDR3 bases are TGTGCCAGCAGCTTGGGGGGGGTCCGAACTAATGAAAAA.

Comments on this clone: The read ends 3 residues before the CDR3 terminus; that terminus is restored from the germline J gene. The chain is built from TRBV7-3 and TRBJ2-3, with 8 bases identical to TRBD2. V was clipped by 5 bases and J by 1 base; unmatched bases: 8. CDR3 size: 16 residues. Germline V CDR1 and CDR2: SGHTA, FQGTGA. This chain's CDR3 is CASSNSGTRGTDTQYF. The part of the CDR3 DNA that was read is TGTGCCAGCAGCAATTCCGGGACTAGGGGCACAGATACG.

Worth noting for this clone: The CDR3 end lies 3 residues beyond the end of the read and is filled in from the germline J gene. This chain joins TRBV19 and TRBJ2-5; TRBD1 might be the D (6 bases). Trimming removed 6 bases from V and 7 bases from J, with 12 bases in between. Germline V lookup: CDR1 LNHDA, CDR2 SQIVND (reference sequence). This CDR3 is built from 12 residues. CDR3 DNA (partial): TGTGCCAGTAGCAACAGAGGGGGGACC. It codes for CASSNRGGT. The full-length CDR3 reads as CASSNRGGTQYF.

For this clone: The read gets to within 3 residues of the CDR3 end, and the germline J gene fills in the rest. The rearrangement links TRBV19 to TRBJ1-2; D ambiguous. The CDR3 totals 15 residues. Germline V lookup: CDR1 LNHDA, CDR2 SQIVND (reference sequence). The CDR3 loop reads CASSHQLGSSYDYTF. CDR3 bases read: TGTGCCAGTAGCCACCAGTTGGGCAGCTCCTACGAC. Variable domain in full (rest from reference TRBV19 and TRBJ1-2): DGGITQSPKYLFRKEGQNVTLSCEQNLNHDAMYWYRQDPGQGLRLIYYSQIVNDFQKGDIAEGYSVSREKKESFPLTVTSAQKNPTAFYLCASSHQLGSSYDYTFGSGTRLTVV.

A note on this clone: From the germline J gene comes the end of the CDR3, since the read stops 3 residues before it. The chain combines TRBV10-3 with TRBJ1-5; 7 bases map to TRBD1. The CDR3 spans 14 residues. Trimming removed 5 bases from V and 3 bases from J; junction bases left unmatched: 4. Germline V gene sequence: CDR1 ENHRY, CDR2 SYGVKD. CDR3 loop: CAISPTGPNQPQHF. Incomplete CDR3 DNA: TGTGCCATCAGTCCGACAGGGCCCAATCAGCCC.